Included here is one TCR beta chain sequence, with context. Its antigen is currently unknown. The data derive from a study of long-term antiretroviral therapy in people with HIV. The authors ran the immunoSEQ assay, v3.0, at survey level. Each sample aimed for about 35,000-50,000 sequenced T-cell genomes. Libraries were prepared by immunoSEQ multiplex PCR; TCRdb keeps only in-frame clonotypes and omits some of them. The profile shows 37,000 or so clones, about 80% of them singletons. The length of the CDR3 is 14 residues. V was pared by 4 bases and J by 2 bases, with 15 bases between. Germline-derived CDR1 and CDR2 are SQVTM and ANQGSEA. Study-level findings and limits: Regardless of time point, clones expanded before ART dominated the repertoire. The study found that diversity rose after ART but stayed below transplant donor controls.

Specimen: unsorted PBMCs, collected 3.4 years after starting antiretroviral therapy. This receptor was identified in a man aged 25-40 years with HIV. V gene TRBV29-1 combines with J gene TRBJ2-7; D gene unclear. CDR3 sequence: CSVVGGIHPYEQYF. The CDR3 nucleotides read TGCAGCGTTGTCGGCGGAATACACCCCTACGAGCAGTACTTC.